This T cell receptor (beta chain) was found in a study of blood T cell repertoires in COVID-19. Enrollees, about 18 to 95 years old, lived in 20 to 25 US areas. Each participant's cohort was designated according to participant-reported clinical history. As originally analysed: Using reference gene primer amplification, nucleated cell counts were estimated. Method: immunoSEQ multiplex PCR; TCRdb's copy keeps in-frame clones and lacks some. The DNA was the basis for D and trimming; V, J and clone size are from that table. The sample has 200,000 or so clones, more than 80% seen once. Sequenced material: PBMCs or T cells enriched from blood (not recorded which). The TCR comes from a woman between 40 and 55 years old with acute COVID-19.

CDR3 sequence reads: CASSPTKDGGRNTEAFF. The CDR3 DNA is TGTGCCAGCAGCCCCACCAAAGACGGGGGGAGGAACACTGAAGCTTTCTTT. The rearrangement links TRBV6-2 or TRBV6-3 to TRBJ1-1, with D maybe TRBD1 (5 bases). The CDR3 is made up of 17 amino acids. The germline V gene has CDR1 MNHEY and CDR2 SVGEGT. Trimming took off 6 bases at V and 1 base at J, with 21 bases between the two ends.